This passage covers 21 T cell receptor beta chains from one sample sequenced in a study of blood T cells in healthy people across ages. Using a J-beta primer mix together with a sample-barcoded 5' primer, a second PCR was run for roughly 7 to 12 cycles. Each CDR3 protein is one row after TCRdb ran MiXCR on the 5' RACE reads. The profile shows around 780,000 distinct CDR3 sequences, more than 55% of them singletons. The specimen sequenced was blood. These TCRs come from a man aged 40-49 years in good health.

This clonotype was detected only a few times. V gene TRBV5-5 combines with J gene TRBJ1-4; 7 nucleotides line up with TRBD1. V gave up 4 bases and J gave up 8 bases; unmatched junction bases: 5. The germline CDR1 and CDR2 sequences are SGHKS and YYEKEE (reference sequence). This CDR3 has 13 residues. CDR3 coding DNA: TGTGCCAGCAGCCGACAGGGTGAGGAAAAACTGTTTTTT. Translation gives CASSRQGEEKLFF.

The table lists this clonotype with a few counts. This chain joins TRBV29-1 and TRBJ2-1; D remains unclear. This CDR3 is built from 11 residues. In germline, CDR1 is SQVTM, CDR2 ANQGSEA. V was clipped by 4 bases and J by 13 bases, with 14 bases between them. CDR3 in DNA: TGCAGCGTTGGAGAGGAACTATCTCAGTTCTTC. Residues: CSVGEELSQFF.

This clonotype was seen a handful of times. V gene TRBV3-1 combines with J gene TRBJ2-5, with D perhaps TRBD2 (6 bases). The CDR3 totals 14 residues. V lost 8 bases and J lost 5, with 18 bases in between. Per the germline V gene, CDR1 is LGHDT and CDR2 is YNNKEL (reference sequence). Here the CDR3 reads CASSPSLASETQYF. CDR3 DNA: TGTGCCAGCTCACCGAGCCTAGCGTCGGAGACCCAGTACTTC.

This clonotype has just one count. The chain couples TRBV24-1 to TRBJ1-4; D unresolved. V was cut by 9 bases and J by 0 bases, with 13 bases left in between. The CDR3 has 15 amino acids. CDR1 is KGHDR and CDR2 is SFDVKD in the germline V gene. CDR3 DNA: TGTGCCACCGGCTCTGGGTCGGCAACTAATGAAAAACTGTTTTTT. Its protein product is CATGSGSATNEKLFF.

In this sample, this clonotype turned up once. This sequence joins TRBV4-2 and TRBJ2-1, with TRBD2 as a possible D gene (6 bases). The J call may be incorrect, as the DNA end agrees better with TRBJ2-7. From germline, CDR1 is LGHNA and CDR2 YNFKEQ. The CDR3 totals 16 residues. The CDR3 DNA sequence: TGTGCCAGCAGCCAAGCCCTAGCGAGCTCCTACAATGAGCAGTACTTC. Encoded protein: CASSQALASSYNEQYF.

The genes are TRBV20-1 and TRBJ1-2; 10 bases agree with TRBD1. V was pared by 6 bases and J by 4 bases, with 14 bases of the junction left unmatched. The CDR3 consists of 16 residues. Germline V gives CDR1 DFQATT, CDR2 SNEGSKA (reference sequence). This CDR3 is CSARDRGRFPLYGYTF. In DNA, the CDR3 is TGCAGTGCGAGGGACAGGGGTCGCTTTCCGCTCTATGGCTACACCTTC.

In DNA form, the CDR3 reads TGTGCCACCAGCAGAGATCTGGACAATGAAGCTTTCTTT. Translating gives CATSRDLDNEAFF. The rearrangement links TRBV15 to TRBJ1-1; maybe TRBD1 (5 bases). Germline lookup yields CDR1 LNHNV and CDR2 YYDKDF (reference sequence). This CDR3 region has 13 residues. Trimming removed 0 bases at V and 7 bases at J, with 9 bases between.

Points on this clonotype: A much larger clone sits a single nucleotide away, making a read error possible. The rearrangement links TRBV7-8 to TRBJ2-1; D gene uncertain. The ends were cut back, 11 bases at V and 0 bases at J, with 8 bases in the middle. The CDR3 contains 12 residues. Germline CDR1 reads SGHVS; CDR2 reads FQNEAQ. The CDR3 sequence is CACMVSYNEQFF. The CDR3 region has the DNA TGTGCCTGCATGGTCTCCTACAATGAGCAGTTCTTC.

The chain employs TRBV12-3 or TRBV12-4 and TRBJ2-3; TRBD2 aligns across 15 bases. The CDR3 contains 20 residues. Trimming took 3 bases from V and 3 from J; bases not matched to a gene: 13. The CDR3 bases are TGTGCCAGCAGTTTGGAGGGACTAGCGGGAGGCCAAGGGCTGACAGATACGCAGTATTTT. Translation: CASSLEGLAGGQGLTDTQYF.

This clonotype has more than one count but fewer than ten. The CDR3 nucleotides read TGTGCCAGCAGTTTCAAGGTTGGAAGCACAGATACGCAGTATTTT. Its translation is CASSFKVGSTDTQYF. The chain recombines TRBV28 with TRBJ2-3; D not certain. Per germline, CDR1 MDHEN and CDR2 SYDVKM. Trimming took 3 bases from V and 0 from J, leaving 10 bases between them. The CDR3 loop spans 15 amino acids.

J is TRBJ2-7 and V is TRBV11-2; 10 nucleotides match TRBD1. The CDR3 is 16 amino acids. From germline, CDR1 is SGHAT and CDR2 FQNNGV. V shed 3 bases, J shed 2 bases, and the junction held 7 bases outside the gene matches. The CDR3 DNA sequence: TGTGCCAGCAGCTTCCCCCGGGGGACAGGGGCCTACGAGCAGTACTTC. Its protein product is CASSFPRGTGAYEQYF.

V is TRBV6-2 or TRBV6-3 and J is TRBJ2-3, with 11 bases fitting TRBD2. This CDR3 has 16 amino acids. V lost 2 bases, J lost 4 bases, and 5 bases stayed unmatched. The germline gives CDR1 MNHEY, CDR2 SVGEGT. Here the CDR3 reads CASSYGDSGRADTQYF. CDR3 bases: TGTGCCAGCAGTTACGGGGATAGCGGGAGGGCAGATACGCAGTATTTT.

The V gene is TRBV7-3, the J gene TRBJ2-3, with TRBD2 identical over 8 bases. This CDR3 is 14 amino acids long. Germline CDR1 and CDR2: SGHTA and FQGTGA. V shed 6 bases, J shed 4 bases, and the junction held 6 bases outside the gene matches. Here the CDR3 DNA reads TGTGCCAGCAGACCCAGCGGGAGACCAGATACGCAGTATTTT. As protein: CASRPSGRPDTQYF.

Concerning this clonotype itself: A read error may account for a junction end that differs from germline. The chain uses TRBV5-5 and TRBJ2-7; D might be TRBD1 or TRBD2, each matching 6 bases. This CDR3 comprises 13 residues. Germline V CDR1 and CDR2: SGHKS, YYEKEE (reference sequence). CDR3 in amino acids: CASSGGTTYGQYF. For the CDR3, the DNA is TGTGCCAGCAGCGGAGGGACAACCTACGGGCAGTACTTC.

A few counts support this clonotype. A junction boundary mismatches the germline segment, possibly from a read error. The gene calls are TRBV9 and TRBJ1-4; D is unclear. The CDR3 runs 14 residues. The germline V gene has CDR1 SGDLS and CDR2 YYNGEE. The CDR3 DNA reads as TGTGCCAGCAGCTATGGGCCAACAAATGAAAAACTGTTTTTT. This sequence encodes CASSYGPTNEKLFF.

The DNA of the CDR3 is TGTGCCAGCAGTGAAACGGACAGGGGGAGGACGTCTGGGGCCAACGTCCTGACTTTC. Its translation: CASSETDRGRTSGANVLTF. The chain is built from TRBV25-1 and TRBJ2-6, with 10 bases lining up with TRBD1. Losses at the gene ends were 2 bases for V and 1 base for J; bases not matched to a gene: 8. The CDR3 has 19 amino acids. Germline assignment: CDR1 MGHDK and CDR2 SYGVNS.

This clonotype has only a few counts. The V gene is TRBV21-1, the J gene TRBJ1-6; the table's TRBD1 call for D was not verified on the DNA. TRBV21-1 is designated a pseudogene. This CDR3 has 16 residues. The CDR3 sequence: CASRRGRAGGDSPLHF. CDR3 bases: TGTGCCAGCAGACGGGGCAGGGCAGGAGGCGATTCACCCCTCCACTTT.

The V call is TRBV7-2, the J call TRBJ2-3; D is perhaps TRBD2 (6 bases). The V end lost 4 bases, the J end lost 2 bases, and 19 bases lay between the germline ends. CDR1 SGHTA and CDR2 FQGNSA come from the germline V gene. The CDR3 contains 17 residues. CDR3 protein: CASSSLAWRGNTDTQYF. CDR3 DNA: TGTGCCAGCAGCTCCCTGGCCTGGCGGGGCAACACAGATACGCAGTATTTT. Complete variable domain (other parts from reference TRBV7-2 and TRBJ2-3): GAGVSQSPSNKVTEKGKDVELRCDPISGHTALYWYRQSLGQGLEFLIYFQGNSAPDKSGLPSDRFSAERTGGSVSTLTIQRTQQEDSAVYLCASSSLAWRGNTDTQYFGPGTRLTVL.

In DNA, the CDR3 is TGTGCCAGCAGCTCATACGGGGGGCCCGGTTATGGGCCAGATACGCAGTATTTT. This codes for CASSSYGGPGYGPDTQYF. The chain uses TRBV7-6 and TRBJ2-3, with D perhaps matching TRBD2 (7 bases). Trimming took 4 bases from V and 4 from J, leaving 24 bases between them. CDR1 and CDR2 (germline): SGHVS, FNYEAQ. The CDR3 runs 18 residues. The whole variable domain, remainder taken from reference TRBV7-6 and TRBJ2-3, is GAGVSQSPRYKVTKRGQDVALRCDPISGHVSLYWYRQALGQGPEFLTYFNYEAQQDKSGLPNDRFSAERPEGSISTLTIQRTEQRDSAMYRCASSSYGGPGYGPDTQYFGPGTRLTVL.

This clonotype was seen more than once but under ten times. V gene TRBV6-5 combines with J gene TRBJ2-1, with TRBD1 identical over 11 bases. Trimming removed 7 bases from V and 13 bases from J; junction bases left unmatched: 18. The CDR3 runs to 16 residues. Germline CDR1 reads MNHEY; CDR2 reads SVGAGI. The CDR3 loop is CASTGHTGTGGVGQFF. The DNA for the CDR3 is TGTGCCAGCACTGGGCATACCGGGACAGGGGGAGTGGGACAGTTCTTC.

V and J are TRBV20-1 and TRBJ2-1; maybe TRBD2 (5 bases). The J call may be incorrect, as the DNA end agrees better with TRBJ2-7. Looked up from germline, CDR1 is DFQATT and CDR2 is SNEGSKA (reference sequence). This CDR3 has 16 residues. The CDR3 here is CSATTPAANSYNEQYF. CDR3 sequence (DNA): TGCAGTGCCACGACCCCAGCGGCTAACTCCTACAATGAGCAGTACTTC.